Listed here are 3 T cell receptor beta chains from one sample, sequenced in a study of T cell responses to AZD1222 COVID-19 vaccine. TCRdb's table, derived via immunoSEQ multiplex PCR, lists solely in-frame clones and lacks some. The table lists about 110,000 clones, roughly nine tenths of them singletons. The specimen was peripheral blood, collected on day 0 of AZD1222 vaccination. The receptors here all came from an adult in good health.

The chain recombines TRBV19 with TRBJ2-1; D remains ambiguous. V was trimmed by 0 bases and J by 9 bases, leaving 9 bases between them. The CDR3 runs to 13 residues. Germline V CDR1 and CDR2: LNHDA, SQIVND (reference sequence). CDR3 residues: CASSIEGRAEQFF. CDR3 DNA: TGTGCCAGTAGTATAGAGGGTCGGGCTGAGCAGTTCTTC. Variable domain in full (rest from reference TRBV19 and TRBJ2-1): DGGITQSPKYLFRKEGQNVTLSCEQNLNHDAMYWYRQDPGQGLRLIYYSQIVNDFQKGDIAEGYSVSREKKESFPLTVTSAQKNPTAFYLCASSIEGRAEQFFGPGTRLTVL.

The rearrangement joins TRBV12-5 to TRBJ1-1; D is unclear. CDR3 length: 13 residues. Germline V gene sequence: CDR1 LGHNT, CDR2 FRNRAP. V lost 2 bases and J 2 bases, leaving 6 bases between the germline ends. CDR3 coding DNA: TGTGCTAGTGGTTTGAGCCAAAACACTGAAGCTTTCTTT. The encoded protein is CASGLSQNTEAFF. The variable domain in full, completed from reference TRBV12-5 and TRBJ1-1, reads DARVTQTPRHKVTEMGQEVTMRCQPILGHNTVFWYRQTMMQGLELLAYFRNRAPLDDSGMPKDRFSAEMPDATLATLKIQPSEPRDSAVYFCASGLSQNTEAFFGQGTRLTVV.

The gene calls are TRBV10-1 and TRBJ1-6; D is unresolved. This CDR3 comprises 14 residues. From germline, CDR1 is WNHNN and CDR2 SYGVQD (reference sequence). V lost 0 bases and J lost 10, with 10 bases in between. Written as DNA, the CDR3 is TGCGCCAGCAGTGAGTCCGAGACCTACTCACCCCTCCACTTT. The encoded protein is CASSESETYSPLHF.